These 10 T cell receptor beta chains originate from one sample sequenced in a study of shared clonotypes between healthy human individuals. Clones were sequenced by immunoSEQ multiplex PCR, and TCRdb holds only the in-frame ones, with some missing. The sample contains about a million clones, around 74% of which appear only once. Material: memory CD4+ T cells sorted from blood. Subset defined: CD45RA-negative fraction. These TCRs come from a young man in good health.

The genes are TRBV14 and TRBJ2-1, with D possibly being TRBD1 or TRBD2 (5 bases each). The CDR3 totals 13 residues. In germline, CDR1 is SGHDN, CDR2 FVKESK. Trimming stripped 1 base from V and 10 bases from J, with 11 bases between. The DNA for the CDR3 is TGTGCCAGCAGCCAAGCGTCGGGGCACGAGCAGTTCTTC. Translated, it gives CASSQASGHEQFF.

The chain has TRBV27 and TRBJ1-2; no clear D gene. Trimming left V 4 bases short and J 7 bases short, with 13 bases between. CDR3 size: 13 residues. CDR1 MNHEY and CDR2 SMNVEV come from the germline V gene (reference sequence). CDR3: CASSYTPWVGYTF. DNA of the CDR3: TGTGCCAGCAGTTATACACCCTGGGTTGGCTACACCTTC.

The sample holds a few counts of this clone. The chain uses TRBV28 and TRBJ1-2; TRBD1 matches 7 bases. The CDR3 sequence is 15 residues long. With 1 base clipped from V and 3 bases from J, the junction kept 5 bases outside the gene matches. Germline V gives CDR1 MDHEN, CDR2 SYDVKM. The CDR3 DNA reads as TGTGCCAGCAGTTTATTCCGAGACAGGGACTATGGCTACACCTTC. It yields the protein CASSLFRDRDYGYTF.

The CDR3 nucleotides read TGTGCCACTAATCTCAGAGATGCCTACGAGCAGTACTTC. It encodes CATNLRDAYEQYF. The chain joins TRBV2 to TRBJ2-7; D ambiguous. The germline V gene has CDR1 SNHLY and CDR2 FYNNEI. With 10 bases removed from V and 2 bases from J, the gap between germline ends came to 15 bases. The CDR3 runs to 13 residues.

This clone was seen more than once but under ten times. The chain recombines TRBV25-1 with TRBJ2-2; D is possibly TRBD1 or TRBD2 (5 bases each). Between the trimmed V and J ends, which lost 7 bases and 3 bases, there was a span of 15 bases. Germline V CDR1 and CDR2: MGHDK, SYGVNS. The CDR3 consists of 15 residues. The CDR3 loop reads CASTIRGTDTGELFF. The CDR3 nucleotides are TGTGCCAGCACCATACGGGGCACGGACACCGGGGAGCTGTTTTTT.

The chain employs TRBV13 and TRBJ1-2, with D hard to call. The V end was cut by 1 base, the J end by 5 bases, with 8 bases between. Germline CDR1 and CDR2: PRHDT and FYEKMQ (reference sequence). The CDR3 has 13 residues. This CDR3 reads CASSLDRSYGYTF. Here the CDR3 DNA reads TGTGCCAGCAGCTTAGACAGAAGTTATGGCTACACCTTC.

The V gene is TRBV15, the J gene TRBJ2-5; D call uncertain. This CDR3 spans 14 amino acids. Between the trimmed V and J ends, which lost 0 bases and 2 bases, there was a span of 7 bases. Per germline, CDR1 LNHNV and CDR2 YYDKDF (reference sequence). CDR3 region: CATSRDPLQETQYF. CDR3 sequence (DNA): TGTGCCACCAGCAGAGATCCACTACAAGAGACCCAGTACTTC.

This rearrangement joins TRBV6-5 to TRBJ2-5; 9 nucleotides agree with TRBD2. Germline lookup yields CDR1 MNHEY and CDR2 SVGAGI. After removal of 0 bases from V and 6 bases from J, the junction contained 8 bases not matched to a gene. CDR3 length: 16 amino acids. For the CDR3, the DNA is TGTGCCAGCAGTTACTCAGGAGCTAGCGGGAAAAAGACCCAGTACTTC. Its protein is CASSYSGASGKKTQYF.

About this clone: Germline and junction disagree at one end, which may indicate a read error. The chain employs TRBV4-1 and TRBJ1-1; D remains unclear. Germline V gene data show CDR1 as MGHRA and CDR2 as YSYEKL. The CDR3 consists of 14 residues. The CDR3 nucleotides read TGCGCCAGCAGCCCACGGGGAGGGAACGCTGAAGCTTTCTTT. It codes for CASSPRGGNAEAFF.

The DNA of the CDR3 is TGTGCCAGCAGTGAATATAGGGGTTGGGACGCCCAGCCCCAGCATTTT. As protein: CASSEYRGWDAQPQHF. The chain uses TRBV6-1 and TRBJ1-5, with TRBD1 as a possible D gene (5 bases). Between the trimmed V and J ends, which lost 2 bases and 7 bases, there was a span of 18 bases. Per germline, CDR1 MNHNS and CDR2 SASEGT. The CDR3 is made up of 16 amino acids.